The T cell receptor beta chain described here comes from a study of blood T cells in healthy people across ages. Study-wide findings and caveats: Naive CD4+ cells and diversity were both higher in long-lived donors than in aged donors.

A second PCR, run for roughly 7 to 11 cycles, used a sample-barcoded 5' primer plus a J-beta primer mix. MiXCR, run by TCRdb on the 5' RACE reads, gives a single entry per CDR3 protein. The sample shows some 1.6 million distinct CDR3 sequences, roughly 32% of them seen only once. About this clonotype itself: Its antigen remains unidentified.

There are 18 residues in the CDR3. The trim removed 0 bases at V and 8 bases at J, leaving 15 bases unmatched. The V gene's germline CDR1 is SGHTA and CDR2 FQGNSA. The chain couples TRBV7-2 to TRBJ1-2; 10 positions match TRBD1. The receptor was derived from a woman under 40 in good health. The sample consisted of blood. CDR3 region: CASSLAAGQGSMGGGYTF. The DNA of the CDR3 is TGTGCCAGCAGCTTAGCGGCGGGACAGGGGAGCATGGGGGGAGGCTACACCTTC.